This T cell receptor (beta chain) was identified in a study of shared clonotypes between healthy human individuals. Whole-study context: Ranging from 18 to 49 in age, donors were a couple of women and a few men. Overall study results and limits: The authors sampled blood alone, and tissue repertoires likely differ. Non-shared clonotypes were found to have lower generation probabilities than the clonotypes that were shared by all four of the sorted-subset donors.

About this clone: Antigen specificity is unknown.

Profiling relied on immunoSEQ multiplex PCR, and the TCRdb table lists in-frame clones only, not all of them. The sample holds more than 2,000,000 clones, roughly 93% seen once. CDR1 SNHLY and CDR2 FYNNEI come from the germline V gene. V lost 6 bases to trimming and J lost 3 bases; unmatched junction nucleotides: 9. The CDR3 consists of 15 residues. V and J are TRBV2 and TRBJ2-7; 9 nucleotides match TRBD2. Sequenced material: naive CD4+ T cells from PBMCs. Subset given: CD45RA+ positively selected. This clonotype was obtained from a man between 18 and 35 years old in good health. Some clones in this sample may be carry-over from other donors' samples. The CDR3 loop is CASRGRTSAYYEQYF. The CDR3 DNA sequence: TGTGCCAGCAGGGGAAGGACTAGCGCATACTACGAGCAGTACTTC.